Listed here are 4 T cell receptor beta chains from one sample, sequenced in a study of T cell changes during pregnancy in multiple sclerosis. Sequenced by immunoSEQ multiplex PCR; TCRdb stores in-frame clones only, minus some. This table has around 64,000 clones, nearly 95% appearing once. This specimen consisted of CD4+ T cells from peripheral blood mononuclear cells, obtained after pregnancy. Receptors originate from a female donor with multiple sclerosis, enrolled in a pregnancy study.

The chain recombines TRBV19 with TRBJ2-7; TRBD1 matches at 7 bases. V gave up 5 bases and J gave up 1 base; unmatched junction bases: 5. Germline CDR1 LNHDA, CDR2 SQIVND (reference sequence). The CDR3 contains 14 residues. The CDR3 reads CASSPPGQSYEQYF. As DNA, the CDR3 is TGTGCCAGTAGTCCCCCGGGACAGTCCTACGAGCAGTACTTC. The complete variable domain, with remaining parts taken from reference TRBV19 and TRBJ2-7, reads DGGITQSPKYLFRKEGQNVTLSCEQNLNHDAMYWYRQDPGQGLRLIYYSQIVNDFQKGDIAEGYSVSREKKESFPLTVTSAQKNPTAFYLCASSPPGQSYEQYFGPGTRLTVT.

This sequence joins TRBV7-2 and TRBJ2-7; TRBD2 is a possible D gene (6 bases). This CDR3 comprises 15 residues. The V gene lost 5 bases and the J gene lost 3 bases, with 17 bases spanning the gap. Germline CDR1 is SGHTA and CDR2 is FQGNSA. The CDR3 DNA reads as TGTGCCAGCAGCCCAGAGGGACTGAATAACTACGAGCAGTACTTC. It codes for CASSPEGLNNYEQYF.

The chain uses TRBV15 and TRBJ1-3; a possible D gene is TRBD1 (5 bases). Germline V gene lookup returns CDR1 LNHNV and CDR2 YYDKDF (reference sequence). CDR3 size: 15 residues. The V end was cut by 0 bases, the J end by 4 bases, with 10 bases between. CDR3 nucleotide sequence: TGTGCCACCAGCAGAGATCCGGGACTCGGAAACACCATATATTTT. Translation gives CATSRDPGLGNTIYF.

V usage is TRBV2 and J usage is TRBJ2-1; 16 nucleotides match TRBD2. CDR1 is SNHLY and CDR2 is FYNNEI in the germline V gene. The ends lost 2 bases at V and 6 bases at J; junction bases unmatched: 19. This CDR3 has 22 amino acids. CDR3 protein: CASSEPIGTSGRAILRSNEQFF. In DNA form, the CDR3 reads TGTGCCAGCAGTGAACCGATTGGGACTAGCGGGAGGGCCATCTTACGGAGCAATGAGCAGTTCTTC.